This T cell receptor beta chain was captured by sequencing in a study of Tregs in tolerant kidney transplant recipients. About the research overall: The nonmyeloablative bone marrow transplants came from related graft donors, with transient mixed chimerism.

Study-level findings and limits: Biological reproducibility was not directly addressed in this study. Expanding Tregs on activated donor B cells appeared to best identify donor-specific TCRbeta clones.

Worth noting for this clone: Its antigen remains unidentified.

The CDR3 is 15 amino acids. Germline V lookup: CDR1 SEHNR, CDR2 FQNEAQ (reference sequence). V lost 4 bases and J 0 bases, leaving 12 bases between the germline ends. Before regulatory T cell sorting, thawed PBMCs rested overnight at 37°C in 150 to 200 IU/ml IL-2. The method was immunoSEQ multiplex PCR; TCRdb's version includes in-frame clones alone and lacks a portion of them. The table records about 64,000 clones, 95% to 98% of them present only once. This sequence originates from a human donor who received a combined kidney and bone marrow transplant. Material: Tregs from blood, obtained before the transplant. The V and J genes are TRBV7-9 and TRBJ1-2; D is perhaps TRBD1 (6 bases). The CDR3 protein is CASSSWDTSNYGYTF. CDR3 bases: TGTGCCAGCAGCTCCTGGGACACCTCTAACTATGGCTACACCTTC.